Sequencing of this TCR beta chain was carried out in a study of cytomegalovirus exposure and HLA in healthy donors. J was trimmed by 4 bases and V by 3 bases; bases with no gene match: 3. Germline V gene lookup returns CDR1 KGHSH and CDR2 LQKENI. This CDR3 is built from 15 residues. Notes on the study in general: Earlier results showed most TCR beta V segments being productive about 90% or about 30% of the time.

Turning to this clone: Antigen unknown.

In the PCR, 60 Vbeta and 13 Jbeta primers were used. Repertoires were generated with immunoSEQ multiplex PCR, while TCRdb's copy carries only in-frame clones and drops some. The sample includes 150,000 to 200,000 clones, 70% to 90% of them seen just once. The rearrangement joins TRBV18 to TRBJ1-3; the match to TRBD1 covers 10 bases. This sequence originates from a man between 18 and 35 years old in good health and CMV-seropositive. The specimen was PBMCs. DNA for the CDR3: TGTGCCAGCTCACCTTGGGACAGGGGAGGAAACACCATATATTTT. Its translation is CASSPWDRGGNTIYF.